This TCR beta chain was captured in a study of regulatory T cells in long-lasting Graves disease. Time point denoted: newly diagnosed GD, antithyroid drugs for less than 3 months. Extracted RNA from PBMCs served as the source of the TCR library. Graves' disease was diagnosed by American Thyroid Association guidelines. This clonotype turned up a few times. V was clipped by 6 bases and J by 10 bases; unmatched bases: 3. The germline V gene has CDR1 MDHEN and CDR2 SYDVKM. The CDR3 sequence is 11 residues long. TCR beta libraries were built with iRepertoire HTBI primers and Arm-PCR of CDR3 regions. TCRdb used MiXCR to reprocess the multiplex PCR reads, holding one entry per CDR3 protein. The sample lists 450,000 to 600,000 distinct CDR3 sequences; roughly 14% were seen once. The same data also contributed to another study, on T cells in Graves' hyperthyroidism and ophthalmopathy.

The receptor was isolated from a man aged 30 to 45 with Graves disease. V and J are TRBV28 and TRBJ1-5; 7 positions agree with TRBD1. Sequencing used peripheral blood mononuclear cells (PBMCs), obtained at new diagnosis, from a patient treated with antithyroid drugs. The CDR3 loop is CASSGQDPQHF. As DNA, the CDR3 is TGTGCCAGCAGCGGACAGGACCCCCAGCATTTT.